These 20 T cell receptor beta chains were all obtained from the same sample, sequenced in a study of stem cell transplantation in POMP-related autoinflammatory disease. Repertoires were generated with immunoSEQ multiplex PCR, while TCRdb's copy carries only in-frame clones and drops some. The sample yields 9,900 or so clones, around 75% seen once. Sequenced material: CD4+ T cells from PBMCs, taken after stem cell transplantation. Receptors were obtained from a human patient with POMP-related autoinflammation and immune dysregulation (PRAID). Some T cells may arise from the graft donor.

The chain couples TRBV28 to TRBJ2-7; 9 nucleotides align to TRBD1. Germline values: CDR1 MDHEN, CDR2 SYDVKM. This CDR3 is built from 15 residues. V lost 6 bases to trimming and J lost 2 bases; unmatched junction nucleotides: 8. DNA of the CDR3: TGTGCCAGCAGCCGACGACAGGGGGGAACCTACGAGCAGTACTTC. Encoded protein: CASSRRQGGTYEQYF.

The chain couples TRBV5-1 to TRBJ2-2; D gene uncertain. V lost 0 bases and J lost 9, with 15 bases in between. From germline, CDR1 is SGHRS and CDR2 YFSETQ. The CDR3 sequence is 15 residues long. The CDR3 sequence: CASSLEGYLVRELFF. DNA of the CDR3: TGCGCCAGCAGCTTGGAAGGGTACCTGGTCCGGGAGCTGTTTTTT.

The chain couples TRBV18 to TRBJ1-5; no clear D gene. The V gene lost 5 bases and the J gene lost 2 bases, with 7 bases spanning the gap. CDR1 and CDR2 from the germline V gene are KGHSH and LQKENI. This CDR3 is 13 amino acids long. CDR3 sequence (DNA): TGTGCCAGCTCAGGCGGAGGCAATCAGCCCCAGCATTTT. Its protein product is CASSGGGNQPQHF.

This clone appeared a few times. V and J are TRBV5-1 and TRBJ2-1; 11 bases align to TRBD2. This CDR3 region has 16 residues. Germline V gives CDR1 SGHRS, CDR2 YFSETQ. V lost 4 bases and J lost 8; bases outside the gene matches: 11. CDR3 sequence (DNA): TGCGCCAGCAGCCAAGGCCTAGCGGGAGGTCTCGATGAGCAGTTCTTC. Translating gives CASSQGLAGGLDEQFF.

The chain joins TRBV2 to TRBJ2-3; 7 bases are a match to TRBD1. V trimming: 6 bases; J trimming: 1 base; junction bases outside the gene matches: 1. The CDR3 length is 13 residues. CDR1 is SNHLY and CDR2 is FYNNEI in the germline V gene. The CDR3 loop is CASRGQRTDTQYF. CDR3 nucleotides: TGTGCCAGCAGGGGACAGCGCACAGATACGCAGTATTTT. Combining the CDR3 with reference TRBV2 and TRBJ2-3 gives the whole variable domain EPEVTQTPSHQVTQMGQEVILRCVPISNHLYFYWYRQILGQKVEFLVSFYNNEISEKSEIFDDQFSVERPDGSNFTLKIRSTKLEDSAMYFCASRGQRTDTQYFGPGTRLTVL.

As DNA, the CDR3 is TGCGCCAGCAGCCGGGGACACGGAGGTATTGTAGAGCAGTTCTTC. This translates into CASSRGHGGIVEQFF. This sequence joins TRBV5-1 and TRBJ2-1; the D gene is possibly TRBD1 (6 bases). V dropped 4 bases and J dropped 10 bases, with 21 bases sitting between them. The CDR3 runs to 15 residues. CDR1 and CDR2 (germline): SGHRS, YFSETQ.

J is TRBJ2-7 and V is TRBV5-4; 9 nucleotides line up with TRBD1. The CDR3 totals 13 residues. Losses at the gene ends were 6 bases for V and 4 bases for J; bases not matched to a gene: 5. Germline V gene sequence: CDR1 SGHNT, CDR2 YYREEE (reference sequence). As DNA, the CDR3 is TGTGCCAGCACCGAGGGGACAGGGTACGAGCAGTACTTC. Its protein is CASTEGTGYEQYF.

The CDR3 is CASSQTSGRGEQFF. The CDR3, as DNA: TGTGCCAGCAGCCAGACTAGCGGGAGGGGTGAGCAGTTCTTC. V is TRBV7-2 and J is TRBJ2-1, with 14 bases lining up with TRBD2. V lost 5 bases and J lost 9; bases outside the gene matches: 3. Germline V gene lookup returns CDR1 SGHTA and CDR2 FQGNSA. This CDR3 region has 14 residues.

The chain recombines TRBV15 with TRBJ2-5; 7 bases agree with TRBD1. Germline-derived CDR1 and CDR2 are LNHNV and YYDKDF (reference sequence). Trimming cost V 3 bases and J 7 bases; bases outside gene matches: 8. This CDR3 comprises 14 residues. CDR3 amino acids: CATSSRQGARTQYF. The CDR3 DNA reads TGTGCCACCAGCAGCAGACAGGGCGCTCGGACCCAGTACTTC.

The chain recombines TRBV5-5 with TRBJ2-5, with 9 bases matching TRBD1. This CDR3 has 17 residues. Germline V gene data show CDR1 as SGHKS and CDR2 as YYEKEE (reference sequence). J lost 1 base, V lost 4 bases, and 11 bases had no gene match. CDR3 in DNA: TGTGCCAGCAGCGCTTTTGGGACAGGGACCCTCCAAGAGACCCAGTACTTC. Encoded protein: CASSAFGTGTLQETQYF.

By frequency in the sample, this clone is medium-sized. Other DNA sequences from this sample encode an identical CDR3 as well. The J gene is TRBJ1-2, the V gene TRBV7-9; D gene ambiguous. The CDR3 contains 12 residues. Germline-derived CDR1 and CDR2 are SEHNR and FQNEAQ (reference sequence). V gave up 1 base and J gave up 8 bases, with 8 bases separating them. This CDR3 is CASSLVEDGYTF. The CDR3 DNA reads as TGTGCCAGCAGCTTAGTTGAGGACGGCTACACCTTC. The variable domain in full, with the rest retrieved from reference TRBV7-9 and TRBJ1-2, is DTGVSQNPRHKITKRGQNVTFRCDPISEHNRLYWYRQTLGQGPEFLTYFQNEAQLEKSRLLSDRFSAERPKGSFSTLEIQRTEQGDSAMYLCASSLVEDGYTFGSGTRLTVV.

CDR3 in DNA: TGTGCCAGCTCACCACTGCTTTCTGGAAACACCATATATTTT. This codes for CASSPLLSGNTIYF. The genes are TRBV18 and TRBJ1-3; D uncertain. This CDR3 is built from 14 residues. Trimming cost V 1 base and J 1 base, with 5 bases left between them. Germline V lookup: CDR1 KGHSH, CDR2 LQKENI. Supplemented by reference TRBV18 and TRBJ1-3, the full variable domain reads NAGVMQNPRHLVRRRGQEARLRCSPMKGHSHVYWYRQLPEEGLKFMVYLQKENIIDESGMPKERFSAEFPKEGPSILRIQQVVRGDSAAYFCASSPLLSGNTIYFGEGSWLTVV.

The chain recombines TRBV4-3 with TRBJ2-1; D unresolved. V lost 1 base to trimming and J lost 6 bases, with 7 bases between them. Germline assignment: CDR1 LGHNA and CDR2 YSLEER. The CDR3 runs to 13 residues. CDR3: CASSQGFGNEQFF. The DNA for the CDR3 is TGCGCCAGCAGCCAAGGATTTGGCAATGAGCAGTTCTTC.

The CDR3 loop reads CASSLGREGPYNEQFF. The CDR3 DNA reads TGTGCCAGCAGCTTAGGGCGGGAGGGCCCCTACAATGAGCAGTTCTTC. The rearrangement links TRBV7-2 to TRBJ2-1; the match to TRBD2 covers 9 bases. The CDR3 has 16 amino acids. V was pared by 1 base and J by 2 bases, with 3 bases of the junction left unmatched. Per the germline V gene, CDR1 is SGHTA and CDR2 is FQGNSA.

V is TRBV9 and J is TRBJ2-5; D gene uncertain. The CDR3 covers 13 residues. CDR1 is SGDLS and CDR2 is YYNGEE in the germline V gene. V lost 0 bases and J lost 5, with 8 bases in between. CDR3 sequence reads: CASSVGLGETQYF. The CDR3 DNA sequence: TGTGCCAGCAGCGTAGGCCTGGGGGAGACCCAGTACTTC.

CDR3 DNA: TGTGCCACCCCTGTGGGAAAGAGCTCCTACGAGCAGTACTTC. This sequence encodes CATPVGKSSYEQYF. The rearrangement uses TRBV7-2 and TRBJ2-7; D is unclear. V lost 10 bases to trimming and J lost 0 bases, with 16 bases between them. This CDR3 region has 14 residues. The germline CDR1 and CDR2 sequences are SGHTA and FQGNSA. Together with reference TRBV7-2 and TRBJ2-7, the CDR3 gives the full variable domain: GAGVSQSPSNKVTEKGKDVELRCDPISGHTALYWYRQSLGQGLEFLIYFQGNSAPDKSGLPSDRFSAERTGGSVSTLTIQRTQQEDSAVYLCATPVGKSSYEQYFGPGTRLTVT.

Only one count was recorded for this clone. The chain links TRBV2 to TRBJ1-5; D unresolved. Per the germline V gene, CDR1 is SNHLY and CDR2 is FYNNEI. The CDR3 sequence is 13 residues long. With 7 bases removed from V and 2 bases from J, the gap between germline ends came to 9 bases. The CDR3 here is CASKVSGNQPQHF. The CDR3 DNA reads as TGTGCCAGCAAGGTCAGTGGCAATCAGCCCCAGCATTTT.

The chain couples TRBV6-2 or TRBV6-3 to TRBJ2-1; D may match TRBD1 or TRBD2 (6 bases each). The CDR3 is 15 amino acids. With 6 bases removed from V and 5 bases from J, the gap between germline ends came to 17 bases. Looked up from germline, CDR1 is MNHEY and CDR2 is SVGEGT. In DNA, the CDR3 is TGTGCCAGCAGCGACCGAGGGGGAGGACACAATGAGCAGTTCTTC. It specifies CASSDRGGGHNEQFF.

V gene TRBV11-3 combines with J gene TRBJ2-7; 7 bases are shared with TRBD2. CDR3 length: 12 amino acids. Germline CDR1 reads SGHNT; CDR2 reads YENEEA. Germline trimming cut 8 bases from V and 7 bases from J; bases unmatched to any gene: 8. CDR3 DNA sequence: TGTGCCAGCTCGGCGGGAGTCGGAGAGCAGTACTTC. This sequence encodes CASSAGVGEQYF. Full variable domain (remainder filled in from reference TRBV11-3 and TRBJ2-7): EAGVVQSPRYKIIEKKQPVAFWCNPISGHNTLYWYLQNLGQGPELLIRYENEEAVDDSQLPKDRFSAERLKGVDSTLKIQPAELGDSAVYLCASSAGVGEQYFGPGTRLTVT.

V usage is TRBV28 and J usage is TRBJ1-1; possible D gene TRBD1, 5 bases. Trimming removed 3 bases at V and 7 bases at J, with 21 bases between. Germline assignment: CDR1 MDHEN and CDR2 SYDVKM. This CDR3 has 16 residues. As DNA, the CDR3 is TGTGCCAGCAGTTTGGCAGGGAATGAAAGATGGGGTGAAGCTTTCTTT. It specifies CASSLAGNERWGEAFF.